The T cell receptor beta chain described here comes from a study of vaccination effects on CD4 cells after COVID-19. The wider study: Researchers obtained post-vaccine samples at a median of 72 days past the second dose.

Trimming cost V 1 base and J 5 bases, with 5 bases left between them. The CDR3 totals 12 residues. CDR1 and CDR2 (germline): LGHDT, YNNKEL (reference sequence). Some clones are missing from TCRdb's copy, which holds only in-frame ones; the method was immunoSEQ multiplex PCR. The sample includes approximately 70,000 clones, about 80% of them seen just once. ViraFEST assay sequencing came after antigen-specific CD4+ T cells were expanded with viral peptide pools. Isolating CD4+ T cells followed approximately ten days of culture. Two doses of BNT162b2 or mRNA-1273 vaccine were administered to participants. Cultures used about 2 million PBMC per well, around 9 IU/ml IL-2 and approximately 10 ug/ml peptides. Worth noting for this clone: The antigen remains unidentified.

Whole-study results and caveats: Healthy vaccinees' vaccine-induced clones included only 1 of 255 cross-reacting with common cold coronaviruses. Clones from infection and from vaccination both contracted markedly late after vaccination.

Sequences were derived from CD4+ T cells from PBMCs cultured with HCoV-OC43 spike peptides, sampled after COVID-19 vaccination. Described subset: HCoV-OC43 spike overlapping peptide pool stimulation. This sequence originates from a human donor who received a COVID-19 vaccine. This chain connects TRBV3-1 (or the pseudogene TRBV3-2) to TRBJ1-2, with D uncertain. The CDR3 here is CASSQAYYGYTF. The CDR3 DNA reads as TGTGCCAGCAGCCAAGCCTATTATGGCTACACCTTC.